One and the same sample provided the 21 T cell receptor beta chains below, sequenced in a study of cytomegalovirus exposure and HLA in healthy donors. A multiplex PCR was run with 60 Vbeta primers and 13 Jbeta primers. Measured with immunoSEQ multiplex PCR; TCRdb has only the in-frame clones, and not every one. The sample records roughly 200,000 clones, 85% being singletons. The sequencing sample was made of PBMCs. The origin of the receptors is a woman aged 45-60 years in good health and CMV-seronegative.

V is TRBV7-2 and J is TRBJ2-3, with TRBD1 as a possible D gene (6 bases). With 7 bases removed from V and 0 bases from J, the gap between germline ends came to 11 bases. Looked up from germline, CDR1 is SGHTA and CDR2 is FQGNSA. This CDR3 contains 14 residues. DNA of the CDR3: TGTGCCAGCACCCGGGACATAAGCACAGATACGCAGTATTTT. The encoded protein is CASTRDISTDTQYF.

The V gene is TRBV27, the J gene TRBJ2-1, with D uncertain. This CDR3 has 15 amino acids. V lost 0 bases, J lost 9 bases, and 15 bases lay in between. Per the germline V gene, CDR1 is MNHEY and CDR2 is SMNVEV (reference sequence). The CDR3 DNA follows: TGTGCCAGCAGTTTATCATCAGTTCCCCCAGGTGAGCAGTTCTTC. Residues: CASSLSSVPPGEQFF.

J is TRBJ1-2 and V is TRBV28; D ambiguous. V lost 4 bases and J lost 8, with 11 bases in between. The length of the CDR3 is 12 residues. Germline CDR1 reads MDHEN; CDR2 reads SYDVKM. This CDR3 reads CASSSKPRGYTF. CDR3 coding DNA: TGTGCCAGCAGTTCAAAGCCGAGAGGCTACACCTTC.

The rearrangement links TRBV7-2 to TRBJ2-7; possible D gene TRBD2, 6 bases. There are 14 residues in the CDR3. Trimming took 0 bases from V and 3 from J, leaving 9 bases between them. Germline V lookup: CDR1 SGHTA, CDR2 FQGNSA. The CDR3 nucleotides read TGTGCCAGCAGCTTAGCGGGACTTAACTACGAGCAGTACTTC. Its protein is CASSLAGLNYEQYF.

CDR3 DNA sequence: TGCGCCAGCAGCTCCGGACTAGCGGGAGTGATGAACACCGGGGAGCTGTTTTTT. Encoded protein: CASSSGLAGVMNTGELFF. The chain has TRBV5-1 and TRBJ2-2, with TRBD2 matching over 13 bases. The CDR3 has 18 residues. CDR1 is SGHRS and CDR2 is YFSETQ in the germline V gene. Unmatched junction bases numbered 6, after V lost 3 bases and J lost 1 base. Full variable domain (rest looked up from reference TRBV5-1 and TRBJ2-2): KAGVTQTPRYLIKTRGQQVTLSCSPISGHRSVSWYQQTPGQGLQFLFEYFSETQRNKGNFPGRFSGRQFSNSRSEMNVSTLELGDSALYLCASSSGLAGVMNTGELFFGEGSRLTVL.

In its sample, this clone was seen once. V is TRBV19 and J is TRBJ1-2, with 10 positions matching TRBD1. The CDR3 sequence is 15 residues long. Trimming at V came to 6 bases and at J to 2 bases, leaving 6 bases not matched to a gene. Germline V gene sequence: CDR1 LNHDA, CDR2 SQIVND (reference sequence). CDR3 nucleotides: TGTGCCAGTAGACCCGGGACAGGGGCGAACTATGGCTACACCTTC. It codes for CASRPGTGANYGYTF.

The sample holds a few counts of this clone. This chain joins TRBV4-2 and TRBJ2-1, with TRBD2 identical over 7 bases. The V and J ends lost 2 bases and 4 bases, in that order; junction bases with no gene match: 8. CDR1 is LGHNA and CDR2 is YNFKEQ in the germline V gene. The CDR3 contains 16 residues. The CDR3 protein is CASSQSMAGAYNEQFF. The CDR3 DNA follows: TGTGCCAGCAGCCAATCGATGGCGGGAGCATACAATGAGCAGTTCTTC.

The CDR3 nucleotides read TGCGCCAGCATGACTAGCGGTGAGAAAGGCGAGCAGTACTTC. It specifies CASMTSGEKGEQYF. This rearrangement joins TRBV23-1 to TRBJ2-7; TRBD2 matches 9 bases. TRBV23-1 is an open reading frame, and its role is uncertain. The CDR3 has 14 amino acids. With V trimmed by 7 bases and J by 6 bases, 10 bases remained unmatched.

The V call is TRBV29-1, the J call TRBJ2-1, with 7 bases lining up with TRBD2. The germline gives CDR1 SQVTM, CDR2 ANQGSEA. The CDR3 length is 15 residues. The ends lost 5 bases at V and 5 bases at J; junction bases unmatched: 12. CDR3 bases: TGCAGCGTTCCCACTTTCGTGCGGGAGAACAATGAGCAGTTCTTC. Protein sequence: CSVPTFVRENNEQFF.

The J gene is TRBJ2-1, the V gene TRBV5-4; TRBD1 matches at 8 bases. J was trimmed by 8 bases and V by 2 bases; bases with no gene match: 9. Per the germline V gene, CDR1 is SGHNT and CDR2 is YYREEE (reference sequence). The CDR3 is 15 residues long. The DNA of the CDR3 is TGTGCCAGCAGCTTAGCGCCCAGGGGGCAGGATGAGCAGTTCTTC. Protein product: CASSLAPRGQDEQFF.

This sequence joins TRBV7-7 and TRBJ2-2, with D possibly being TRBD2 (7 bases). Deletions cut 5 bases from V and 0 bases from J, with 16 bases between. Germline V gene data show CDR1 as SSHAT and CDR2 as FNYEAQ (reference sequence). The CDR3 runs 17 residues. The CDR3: CASSRGAANANTGELFF. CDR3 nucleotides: TGTGCCAGCAGCCGGGGGGCAGCCAATGCGAACACCGGGGAGCTGTTTTTT. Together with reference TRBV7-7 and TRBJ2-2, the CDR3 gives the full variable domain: GAGVSQSPRYKVTKRGQDVTLRCDPISSHATLYWYQQALGQGPEFLTYFNYEAQPDKSGLPSDRFSAERPEGSISTLTIQRTEQRDSAMYRCASSRGAANANTGELFFGEGSRLTVL.

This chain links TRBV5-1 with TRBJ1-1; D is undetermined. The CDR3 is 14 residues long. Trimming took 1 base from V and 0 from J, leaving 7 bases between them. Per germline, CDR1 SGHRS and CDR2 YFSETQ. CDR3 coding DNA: TGCGCCAGCAGCTTGAACACCATGAACACTGAAGCTTTCTTT. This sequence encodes CASSLNTMNTEAFF.

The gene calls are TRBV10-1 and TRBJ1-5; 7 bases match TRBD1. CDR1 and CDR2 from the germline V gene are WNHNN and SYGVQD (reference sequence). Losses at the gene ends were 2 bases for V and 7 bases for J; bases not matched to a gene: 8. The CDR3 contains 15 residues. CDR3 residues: CASSEGVGGWQPQHF. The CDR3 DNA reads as TGCGCCAGCAGTGAGGGGGTAGGGGGCTGGCAGCCCCAGCATTTT.

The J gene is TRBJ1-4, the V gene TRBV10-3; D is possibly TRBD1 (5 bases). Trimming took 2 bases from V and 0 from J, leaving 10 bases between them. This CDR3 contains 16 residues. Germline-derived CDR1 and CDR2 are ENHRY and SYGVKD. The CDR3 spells CAISEPGGATNEKLFF. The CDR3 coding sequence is TGTGCCATCAGTGAGCCGGGGGGGGCAACTAATGAAAAACTGTTTTTT.

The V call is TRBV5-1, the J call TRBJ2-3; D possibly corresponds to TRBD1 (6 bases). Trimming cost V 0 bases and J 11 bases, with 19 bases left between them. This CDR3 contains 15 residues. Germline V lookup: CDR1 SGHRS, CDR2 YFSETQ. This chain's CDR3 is CASSLERDTKRRQYF. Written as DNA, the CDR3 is TGCGCCAGCAGCTTGGAAAGGGACACAAAAAGGCGGCAGTATTTT.

This CDR3 reads CASSLDPLVEQYF. The DNA of the CDR3 is TGTGCCAGCAGCTTAGACCCCTTGGTCGAGCAGTACTTC. The V call is TRBV7-9, the J call TRBJ2-5; no clear D. The end of the DNA fits TRBJ2-7 better, so the J call may be wrong. The germline gives CDR1 SEHNR, CDR2 FQNEAQ (reference sequence). This CDR3 spans 13 amino acids.

The chain's CDR3 is CASQPSGTNYEQYF. CDR3 DNA: TGTGCCAGCCAACCCTCCGGGACAAACTACGAGCAGTACTTC. V usage is TRBV2 and J usage is TRBJ2-7; D possibly corresponds to TRBD1 (6 bases). This CDR3 is 14 amino acids long. CDR1 is SNHLY and CDR2 is FYNNEI in the germline V gene. The V end was cut by 8 bases, the J end by 3 bases, with 17 bases between. The full variable domain, completed using reference TRBV2 and TRBJ2-7, is EPEVTQTPSHQVTQMGQEVILRCVPISNHLYFYWYRQILGQKVEFLVSFYNNEISEKSEIFDDQFSVERPDGSNFTLKIRSTKLEDSAMYFCASQPSGTNYEQYFGPGTRLTVT.

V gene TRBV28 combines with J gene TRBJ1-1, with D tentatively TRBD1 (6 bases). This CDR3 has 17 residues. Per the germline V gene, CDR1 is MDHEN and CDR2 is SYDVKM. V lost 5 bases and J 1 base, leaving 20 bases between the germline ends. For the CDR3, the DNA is TGTGCCAGCAGTCTAACCCTACAGGGTCTTGCGAACACTGAAGCTTTCTTT. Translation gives CASSLTLQGLANTEAFF.

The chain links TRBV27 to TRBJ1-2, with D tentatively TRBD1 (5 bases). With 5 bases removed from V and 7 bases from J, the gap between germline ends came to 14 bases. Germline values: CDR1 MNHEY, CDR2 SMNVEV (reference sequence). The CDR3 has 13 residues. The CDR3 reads CASSDRRGGGYTF. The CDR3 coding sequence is TGTGCCAGCAGTGATAGGAGGGGCGGTGGCTACACCTTC.

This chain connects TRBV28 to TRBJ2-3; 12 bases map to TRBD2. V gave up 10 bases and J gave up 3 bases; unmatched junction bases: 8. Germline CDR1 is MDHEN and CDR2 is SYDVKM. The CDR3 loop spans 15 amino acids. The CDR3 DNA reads TGTGCCATCCAAACTAGCGGGAGGAGGACAGATACGCAGTATTTT. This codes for CAIQTSGRRTDTQYF.

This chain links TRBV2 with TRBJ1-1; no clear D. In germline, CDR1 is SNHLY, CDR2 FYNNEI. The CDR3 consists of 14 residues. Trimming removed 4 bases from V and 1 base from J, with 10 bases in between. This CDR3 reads CASSGRDGNTEAFF. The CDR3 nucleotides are TGTGCCAGCAGTGGTCGGGATGGGAACACTGAAGCTTTCTTT.